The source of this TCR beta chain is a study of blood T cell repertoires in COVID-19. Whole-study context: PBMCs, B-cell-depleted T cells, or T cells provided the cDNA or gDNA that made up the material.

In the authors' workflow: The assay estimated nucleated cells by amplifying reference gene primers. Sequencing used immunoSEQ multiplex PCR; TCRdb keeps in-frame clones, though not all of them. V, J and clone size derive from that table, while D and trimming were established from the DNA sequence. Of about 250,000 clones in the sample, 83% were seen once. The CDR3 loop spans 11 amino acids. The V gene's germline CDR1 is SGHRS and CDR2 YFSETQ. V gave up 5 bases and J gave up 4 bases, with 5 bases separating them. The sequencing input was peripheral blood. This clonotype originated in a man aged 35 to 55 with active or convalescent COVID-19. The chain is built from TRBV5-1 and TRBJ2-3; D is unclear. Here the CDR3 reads CASREADTQYF. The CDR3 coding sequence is TGCGCCAGCAGAGAGGCAGATACGCAGTATTTT.